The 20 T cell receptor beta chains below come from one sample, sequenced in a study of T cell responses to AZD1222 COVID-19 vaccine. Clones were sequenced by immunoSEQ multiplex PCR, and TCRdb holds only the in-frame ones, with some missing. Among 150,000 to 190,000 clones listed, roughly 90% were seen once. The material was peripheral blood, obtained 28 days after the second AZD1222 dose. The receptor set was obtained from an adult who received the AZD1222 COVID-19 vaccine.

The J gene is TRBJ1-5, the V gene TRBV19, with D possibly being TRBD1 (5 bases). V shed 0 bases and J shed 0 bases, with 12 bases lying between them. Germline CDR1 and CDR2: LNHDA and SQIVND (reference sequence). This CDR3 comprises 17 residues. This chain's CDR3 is CASSIDRRVYSNQPQHF. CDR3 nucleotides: TGTGCCAGTAGTATAGATCGCAGGGTGTATAGCAATCAGCCCCAGCATTTT.

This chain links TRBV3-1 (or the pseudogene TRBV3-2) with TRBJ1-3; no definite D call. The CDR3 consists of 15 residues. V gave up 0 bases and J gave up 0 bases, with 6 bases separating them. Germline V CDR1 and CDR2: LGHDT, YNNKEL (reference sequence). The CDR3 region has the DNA TGTGCCAGCAGCCAAGAATGGAGCTCTGGAAACACCATATATTTT. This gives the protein CASSQEWSSGNTIYF.

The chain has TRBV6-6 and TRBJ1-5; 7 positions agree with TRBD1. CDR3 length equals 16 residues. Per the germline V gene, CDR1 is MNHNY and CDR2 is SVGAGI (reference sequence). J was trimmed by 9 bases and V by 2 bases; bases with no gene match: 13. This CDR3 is CASSYGWQGDDRPQHF. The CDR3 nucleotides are TGTGCCAGCAGTTACGGGTGGCAGGGGGATGATCGGCCCCAGCATTTT.

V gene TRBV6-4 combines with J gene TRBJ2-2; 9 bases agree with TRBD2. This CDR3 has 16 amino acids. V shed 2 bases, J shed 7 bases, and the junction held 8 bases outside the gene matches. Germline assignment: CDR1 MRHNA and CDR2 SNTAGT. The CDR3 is CASSDTEREASGELFF. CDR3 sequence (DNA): TGTGCCAGCAGTGACACAGAGCGGGAGGCGAGCGGGGAGCTGTTTTTT.

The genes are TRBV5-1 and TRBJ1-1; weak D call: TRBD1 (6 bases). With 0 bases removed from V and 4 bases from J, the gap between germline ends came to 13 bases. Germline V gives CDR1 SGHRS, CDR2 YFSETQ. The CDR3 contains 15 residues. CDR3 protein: CASSLAGGPGTEAFF. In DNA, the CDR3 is TGCGCCAGCAGCTTGGCGGGGGGCCCGGGCACTGAAGCTTTCTTT.

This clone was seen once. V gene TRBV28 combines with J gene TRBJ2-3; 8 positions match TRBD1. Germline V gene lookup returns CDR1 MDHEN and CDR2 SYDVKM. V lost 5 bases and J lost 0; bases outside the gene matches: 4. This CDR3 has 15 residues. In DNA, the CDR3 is TGTGCCAGCAGTCCGGGACAGGAGAGCACAGATACGCAGTATTTT. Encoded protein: CASSPGQESTDTQYF.

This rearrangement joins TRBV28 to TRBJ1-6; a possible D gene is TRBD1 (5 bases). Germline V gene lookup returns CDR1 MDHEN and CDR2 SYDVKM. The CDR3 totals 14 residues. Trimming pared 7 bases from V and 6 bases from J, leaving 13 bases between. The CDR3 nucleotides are TGTGCCAGCATGGGAGGAGGGGTTAATTCACCCCTCCACTTT. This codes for CASMGGGVNSPLHF.

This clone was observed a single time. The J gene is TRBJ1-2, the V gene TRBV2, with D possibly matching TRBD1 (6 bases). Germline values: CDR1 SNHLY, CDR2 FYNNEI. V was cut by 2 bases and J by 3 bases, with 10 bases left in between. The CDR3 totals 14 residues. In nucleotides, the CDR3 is TGTGCCAGCAGTGAACCAGGGGCGTACTATGGCTACACCTTC. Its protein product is CASSEPGAYYGYTF.

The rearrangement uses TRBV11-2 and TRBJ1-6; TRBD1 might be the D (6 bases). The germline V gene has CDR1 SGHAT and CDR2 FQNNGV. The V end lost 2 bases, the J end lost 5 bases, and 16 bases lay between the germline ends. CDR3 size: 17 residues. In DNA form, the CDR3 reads TGTGCCAGCAGCTTATTTCGTCGGGGGGCCAATAATTCACCCCTCCACTTT. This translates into CASSLFRRGANNSPLHF.

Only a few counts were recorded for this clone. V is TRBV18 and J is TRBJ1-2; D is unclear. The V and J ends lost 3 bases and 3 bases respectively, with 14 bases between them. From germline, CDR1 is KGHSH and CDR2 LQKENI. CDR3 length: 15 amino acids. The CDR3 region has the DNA TGTGCCAGCTCACCGAGGGATAACACGGACTATGGCTACACCTTC. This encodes CASSPRDNTDYGYTF. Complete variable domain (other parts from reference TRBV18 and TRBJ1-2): NAGVMQNPRHLVRRRGQEARLRCSPMKGHSHVYWYRQLPEEGLKFMVYLQKENIIDESGMPKERFSAEFPKEGPSILRIQQVVRGDSAAYFCASSPRDNTDYGYTFGSGTRLTVV.

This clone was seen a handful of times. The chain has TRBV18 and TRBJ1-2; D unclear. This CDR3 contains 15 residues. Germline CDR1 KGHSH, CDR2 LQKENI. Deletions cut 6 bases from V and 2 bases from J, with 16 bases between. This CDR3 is CASSLDERSNYGYTF. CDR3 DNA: TGTGCCAGCTCCCTGGACGAACGATCCAACTATGGCTACACCTTC.

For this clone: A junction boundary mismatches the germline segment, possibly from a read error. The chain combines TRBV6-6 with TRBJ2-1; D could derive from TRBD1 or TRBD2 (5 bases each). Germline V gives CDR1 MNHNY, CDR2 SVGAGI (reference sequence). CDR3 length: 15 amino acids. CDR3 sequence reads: CAGSRDGTWFNEQFF. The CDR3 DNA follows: TGTGCCGGCAGTAGGGACGGAACATGGTTCAATGAGCAGTTCTTC.

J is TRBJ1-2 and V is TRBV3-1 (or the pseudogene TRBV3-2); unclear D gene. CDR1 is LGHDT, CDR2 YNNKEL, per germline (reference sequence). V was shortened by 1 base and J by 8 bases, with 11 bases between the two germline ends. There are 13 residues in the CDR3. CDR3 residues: CASSQVDISGYTF. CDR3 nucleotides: TGTGCCAGCAGCCAAGTCGACATATCCGGCTACACCTTC.

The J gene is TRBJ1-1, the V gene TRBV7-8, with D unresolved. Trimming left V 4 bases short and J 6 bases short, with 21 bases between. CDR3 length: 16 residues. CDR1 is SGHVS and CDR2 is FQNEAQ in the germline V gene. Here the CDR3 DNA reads TGTGCCAGCAGCTCCCCGCTTGGACGAACTGCCTCTGAAGCTTTCTTT. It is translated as CASSSPLGRTASEAFF.

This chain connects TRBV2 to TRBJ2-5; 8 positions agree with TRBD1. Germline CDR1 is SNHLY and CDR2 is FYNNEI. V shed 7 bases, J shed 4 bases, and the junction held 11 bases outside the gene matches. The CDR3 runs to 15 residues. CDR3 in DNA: TGTGCCAGCATAGGGGTCAGGGGGCTTCGAGAGACCCAGTACTTC. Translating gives CASIGVRGLRETQYF.

The CDR3 here is CASSVQQGSVTEAFF. The CDR3 DNA reads as TGTGCCAGCAGCGTACAACAGGGTTCGGTCACTGAAGCTTTCTTT. The genes are TRBV9 and TRBJ1-1; D is perhaps TRBD1 (6 bases). The V and J ends lost 1 base and 4 bases respectively, with 14 bases between them. Germline lookup yields CDR1 SGDLS and CDR2 YYNGEE. The CDR3 sequence is 15 residues long.

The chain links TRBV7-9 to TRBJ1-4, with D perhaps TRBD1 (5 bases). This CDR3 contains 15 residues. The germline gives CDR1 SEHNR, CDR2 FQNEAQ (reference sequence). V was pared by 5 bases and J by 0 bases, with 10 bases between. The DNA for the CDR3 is TGTGCCAGCAGCCCCGACAGTGCAACTAATGAAAAACTGTTTTTT. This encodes CASSPDSATNEKLFF.

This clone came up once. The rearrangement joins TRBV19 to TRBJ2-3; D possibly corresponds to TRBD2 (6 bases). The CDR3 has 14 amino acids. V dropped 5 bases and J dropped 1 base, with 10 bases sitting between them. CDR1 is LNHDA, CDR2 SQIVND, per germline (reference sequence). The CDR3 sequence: CASSDPGGTDTQYF. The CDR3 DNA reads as TGTGCCAGTAGTGATCCGGGGGGCACAGATACGCAGTATTTT.

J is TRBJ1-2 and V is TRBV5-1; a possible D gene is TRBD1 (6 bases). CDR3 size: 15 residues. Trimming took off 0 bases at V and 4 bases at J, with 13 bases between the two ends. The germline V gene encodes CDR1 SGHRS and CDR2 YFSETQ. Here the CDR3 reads CASSLVYRAPYGYTF. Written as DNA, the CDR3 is TGCGCCAGCAGCTTGGTGTACAGGGCTCCCTATGGCTACACCTTC.

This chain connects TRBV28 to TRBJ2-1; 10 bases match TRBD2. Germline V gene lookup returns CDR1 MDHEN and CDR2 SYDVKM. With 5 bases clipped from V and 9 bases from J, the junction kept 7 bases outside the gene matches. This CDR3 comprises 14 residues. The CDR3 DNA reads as TGTGCCAGCAGTACCCAAGCGGGAGGGCGTGAGCAGTTCTTC. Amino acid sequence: CASSTQAGGREQFF.